This TCR beta chain was documented in a study of cytomegalovirus exposure and HLA in healthy donors. General study points: Exclusion applied to some V segments, including TRBV6-2 and TRBV6-3, as they were indistinguishable.

CDR3 length: 16 residues. V gave up 4 bases and J gave up 3 bases; unmatched junction bases: 11. Per the germline V gene, CDR1 is LGHNA and CDR2 is YNFKEQ. The primer mix had 60 Vbeta and 13 Jbeta primers. Profiled with immunoSEQ multiplex PCR; TCRdb holds only in-frame clones, not every one. The data contain 200,000 to 250,000 clones, approximately 79% of them seen just once; the ten biggest clones take up under 2%. With respect to this clone: The antigen remains undetermined.

Unrecorded immune exposure was likely among donors, who were nominally healthy when sampled. The chain joins TRBV4-2 to TRBJ1-2; TRBD1 matches 7 bases. This clonotype originated in a man between 18 and 29 years old in good health and CMV-seronegative. The sample comprised PBMCs. CDR3 bases: TGTGCCAGCAGCCGAGAGACAGGGATATGGGACTATGGCTACACCTTC. Its translation is CASSRETGIWDYGYTF.